This entry describes one TCR beta chain. Its antigen remains undetermined. Base qualities were left out, and no much larger clone turns up one base away. The data were taken from a study of radiation and T cells in renal cell carcinoma (dated by TCRdb to the early 2020s). As for the study more broadly: Samples came from a clinical trial, in which primary renal cell carcinomas received 15 Gy stereotactic body radiation therapy followed by nephrectomy 4 weeks later. A total of around 50 samples underwent TCR beta sequencing, made up of roughly 26 tumors and roughly 27 peripheral blood samples. Across all 50 or so samples, 3.8 million or so unique CDR3 nucleotide sequences encoding 2,658,974 unique CDR3 amino acid sequences were identified.

V is pared back by 0 bases and J by 0 bases, with 11 bases lying between the germline termini. Taken from the germline V gene (reference sequence), the CDR1 and CDR2 loops are PRHDT and FYEKMQ. Including the terminal cysteine and phenylalanine, the CDR3 comprises 16 residues. Only the CDR3 DNA stays, 48 bases, in frame from base 1. The immunoSEQ kit was used, according to the manufacturer's recommendations, to generate TCR beta libraries from genomic DNA. Library preparation used a first multiplex PCR with proprietary primers, then a second PCR adding unique barcodes, with bead cleanups after each round. Each sample batch included a kit-provided positive control reaction and a negative control reaction. The final libraries were assessed on an Agilent 4200 TapeStation D1000 ScreenTape, pooled by volume, and quantified by qPCR. Sequencing was performed on an Illumina NextSeq500 with a MidOutput 150-cycle cartridge, and 156 Read1 and 15 Index1 cycles were run with kit custom primers. The pooled library was loaded at 0.9 to 1 pM with a roughly 20% PhiX control spike-in. On the authors' methods: The vendor-processed data were analyzed in R, and a clonotype was defined as all T cells that share the same CDR3 nucleotide sequence. In the clone abundance analyses, frequencies in each sample were normalized to that sample's 10,000 most abundant clones. Public T cell clones, which averaged fewer than five per sample, were removed prior to analysis. Tumor-enriched clonotypes and baseline blood-enriched clonotypes were defined as those with an abundance difference of at least 32-fold between compartments. A beta-binomial differential abundance model was used to identify clonotypes that expanded or contracted between blood time points. Tumor-blood repertoire similarity was measured with the Baroni-Urbani and Buser coefficient, and group comparisons used two-tailed Wilcoxon tests in R. The table comes from immuneACCESS by way of TCRdb, which keeps in-frame sequences with V and J called. Part of the clones is missing from these tables; in studies checked, under half for an unresolved V gene and the rest for unknown reasons. The V and J calls and clone size are taken from that table; D and trimming were inferred from the DNA. Within this sample are 120,000 or so clones, with 85% to 90% of them counted one time only. About 5% of the sample belongs to the ten largest clones.

Results the study describes overall, beyond this receptor: Changes in the blood repertoire were not tracked past 4 weeks after treatment. Because pretreatment tumor biopsies were not available, the baseline intratumoral presence of clonotypes could not be determined. Because the trial had a single-armed design, the trial could not examine how radiation dose or scheduling affected the TCR repertoire. In blood, the top tumor clonotypes increased from baseline to 2 weeks after radiation and then shrank by 4 weeks, which suggests a temporary expansion of tumor-resident clones.

The time point label for this specimen denotes: blood 2 weeks post-SBRT. Explained via the paper, the treatment or condition label denotes: 15 Gy SBRT to primary tumor, nephrectomy 4 weeks later. Serial peripheral blood from radiation-treated patients was sampled at baseline, 2 weeks and 4 weeks after SBRT to track tumor-enriched clonotypes. Every patient had renal cell carcinoma of clear cell pathology. Genomic DNA for TCR sequencing was prepared using the QIAamp DNA Blood Mini Kit (Qiagen). The analyses included just those samples that passed every quality control check. Sequencing used blood, obtained from a patient whose treatment included radiotherapy and nephrectomy. The receptor was isolated from a woman between 70 and 85 years old with renal cell carcinoma. The sequence links TRBV13 to TRBJ1-1, with TRBD1 perhaps the D gene, on 5 matching bases. CDR3 loop: CASSLGLGDLNTEAFF. In nucleotide form, the sequence is TGTGCCAGCAGCTTAGGGTTGGGGGATCTGAACACTGAAGCTTTCTTT.